Listed here are 3 T cell receptor beta chains from one sample, sequenced in a study of T cells in women clearing cervical HPV infection (dated by TCRdb to 2017 to 2018). Libraries were made using the immunoSEQ multiplex PCR assay. Entries here come from immuneACCESS through TCRdb and include only in-frame sequences with V and J called. Some clones fail to appear in such tables; in the studies checked, an unresolved V gene covers under half of the shortfall, and the cause of the remainder is unknown. The sample table gives 25,000 to 35,000 clones. The top ten constitute about 23% of the sample. Sequenced: blood buffy coat. The receptors stem from a woman aged 18 to 75 with a cervical HPV16 infection that either progressed to CIN3+ or cleared (not recorded which).

Remarks on this clone: The read ends 3 residues before the CDR3 terminus; that terminus is restored from the germline J gene. The chain carries TRBV30 and TRBJ2-5; 10 nucleotides agree with TRBD1. The CDR3 has 13 amino acids. The V and J ends lost 3 bases and 4 bases, in that order; junction bases with no gene match: 2. Germline V lookup: CDR1 GTSNPN, CDR2 SVGIG (reference sequence). CDR3: CAWRGDRGETQYF. The sequenced part of the CDR3 DNA is TGTGCCTGGAGGGGGGACAGGGGAGAGACC. The full variable domain, rest sourced from reference TRBV30 and TRBJ2-5, is SQTIHQWPATLVQPVGSPLSLECTVEGTSNPNLYWYRQAAGRGLQLLFYSVGIGQISSEVPQNLSASRPQDRQFILSSKKLLLSDSGFYLCAWRGDRGETQYFGPGTRLLVL.

Worth noting for this clone: The CDR3 extends 3 residues past the end of the read, so its final part is completed from the germline J gene. This sequence joins TRBV20-1 and TRBJ2-3, with D possibly TRBD2 on 6 matching bases. CDR3 length: 16 amino acids. Trimming took 5 bases from V and 7 from J, leaving 25 bases between them. Germline V gene data show CDR1 as DFQATT and CDR2 as SNEGSKA (reference sequence). The CDR3 reads CSAGGTTRLAQNTQYF. The DNA read from the CDR3 is TGCAGTGCTGGGGGGACGACCCGATTGGCGCAAAATACG.

As for this clone: The read terminates 3 residues ahead of where the CDR3 ends, so the germline J gene completes it. The chain uses TRBV7-9 and TRBJ1-1; D is undetermined. This CDR3 region has 14 residues. CDR1 and CDR2 from the germline V gene are SEHNR and FQNEAQ (reference sequence). Trimming stripped 6 bases from V and 1 base from J, with 12 bases between. The CDR3 bases that were read are TGTGCCAGCAGAAAACAAGAAACGAACACTGAA. Translation: CASRKQETNTE. The full-length CDR3 reads as CASRKQETNTEAFF.